This T cell receptor beta chain was retrieved from a study of cytomegalovirus exposure and HLA in healthy donors. General study results and limits: Among TCR beta chains, those listed as cytomegalovirus-associated numbered 164.

With V trimmed by 1 base and J by 3 bases, 0 bases remained unmatched. Germline V CDR1 and CDR2: SGDLS, YYNGEE. The CDR3 is 13 amino acids. The table came from immunoSEQ multiplex PCR; TCRdb's copy has only in-frame clones and leaves some out. This sample has around 150,000 clones, with 89% found just once. To note about this clone: The antigen is not known. Other DNA sequences in this specimen translate into the identical CDR3.

The receptor comes from a man aged 18 to 29 in good health and CMV-seropositive. The sample comprised PBMCs. V is TRBV9 and J is TRBJ1-1; TRBD1 matches at 7 bases. CDR3 protein: CASSVQGDTEAFF. The CDR3, as DNA: TGTGCCAGCAGCGTACAGGGGGACACTGAAGCTTTCTTT.